The 11 T cell receptor beta chains reported below all come from one sample, sequenced in a study of cytomegalovirus exposure and HLA in healthy donors. It was with 60 Vbeta and 13 Jbeta primers that the PCR ran. Only in-frame clones appear in the TCRdb table, and some are missing; sequencing was by immunoSEQ multiplex PCR. Of around 33,000 clones listed, 40% to 45% are singletons. Sequences were obtained from PBMCs. These receptor sequences come from a woman between 50 and 59 years old in good health and CMV-seronegative.

This chain connects TRBV19 to TRBJ1-2, with 9 bases matching TRBD1. The ends lost 3 bases at V and 6 bases at J; junction bases unmatched: 20. Germline-derived CDR1 and CDR2 are LNHDA and SQIVND (reference sequence). The CDR3 consists of 19 residues. DNA for the CDR3: TGTGCCAGTAGTATCCCCCCTCGGGGACAGGGATTTTCCAGCAATGGCTACACCTTC. Encoded protein: CASSIPPRGQGFSSNGYTF.

This clone was counted a few times. The CDR3 loop is CASSKENRGYTF. The DNA of the CDR3 is TGTGCCAGCAGCAAGGAGAATCGTGGCTACACCTTC. The chain recombines TRBV7-9 with TRBJ1-2, with D uncertain. Deletions cut 5 bases from V and 7 bases from J, with 11 bases between. Germline CDR1 and CDR2: SEHNR and FQNEAQ (reference sequence). This CDR3 spans 12 amino acids.

The J gene is TRBJ2-2, the V gene TRBV19, with 13 positions matching TRBD2. CDR1 is LNHDA and CDR2 is SQIVND in the germline V gene (reference sequence). Losses at the gene ends were 6 bases for V and 2 bases for J; bases not matched to a gene: 3. The CDR3 extends over 16 amino acids. For the CDR3, the DNA is TGTGCCAGTAGCAGGACTAGCGGGGGTAACACCGGGGAGCTGTTTTTT. This codes for CASSRTSGGNTGELFF.

The rearrangement joins TRBV7-3 to TRBJ2-7; TRBD2 agrees at 10 bases. The CDR3 consists of 18 residues. The germline CDR1 and CDR2 sequences are SGHTA and FQGTGA. Trimming removed 4 bases from V and 2 bases from J; junction bases left unmatched: 14. CDR3 region: CASSSFSGRRGGPYEQYF. The CDR3 DNA reads TGTGCCAGCAGCTCCTTTAGCGGGAGGAGGGGGGGACCCTACGAGCAGTACTTC.

This clone was counted a single time. V gene TRBV18 combines with J gene TRBJ2-7, with a weak D call TRBD1 (7 bases). This CDR3 contains 13 residues. Germline lookup yields CDR1 KGHSH and CDR2 LQKENI. The germline V and J ends were trimmed by 5 bases and 6 bases, with 14 bases remaining between them. DNA for the CDR3: TGTGCCAGCTCATTCCGACAGGGAGGCGAGCAGTACTTC. Its protein is CASSFRQGGEQYF.

There are a few counts of this clone. The rearrangement uses TRBV27 and TRBJ2-1; D call uncertain. Trimming removed 5 bases from V and 0 bases from J, with 11 bases in between. Germline V gene sequence: CDR1 MNHEY, CDR2 SMNVEV (reference sequence). This CDR3 comprises 15 residues. The CDR3 reads CASSPPDSSYNEQFF. CDR3 DNA sequence: TGTGCCAGCAGTCCCCCCGACTCCTCCTACAATGAGCAGTTCTTC.

V and J are TRBV29-1 and TRBJ1-3; 9 nucleotides align to TRBD1. This CDR3 is built from 15 residues. The V segment lost 8 bases and the J segment 0 bases; nucleotides outside the gene matches: 8. Germline V gives CDR1 SQVTM, CDR2 ANQGSEA. The CDR3 nucleotides are TGCAGCCGTCGGGACAGGGACCTCTCTGGAAACACCATATATTTT. Translating it yields CSRRDRDLSGNTIYF.

This sequence joins TRBV28 and TRBJ2-2; TRBD1 agrees at 11 bases. The V segment lost 8 bases and the J segment 6 bases; nucleotides outside the gene matches: 5. This CDR3 has 14 residues. Germline assignment: CDR1 MDHEN and CDR2 SYDVKM. The DNA of the CDR3 is TGTGCCAGCCGGGGACAGGGGGGCCCCGGGGAGCTGTTTTTT. Its protein is CASRGQGGPGELFF. Full variable domain (rest looked up from reference TRBV28 and TRBJ2-2): DVKVTQSSRYLVKRTGEKVFLECVQDMDHENMFWYRQDPGLGLRLIYFSYDVKMKEKGDIPEGYSVSREKKERFSLILESASTNQTSMYLCASRGQGGPGELFFGEGSRLTVL.

There are a few counts of this clone. The chain is built from TRBV7-9 and TRBJ2-5; the D gene is possibly TRBD2 (5 bases). Germline V gives CDR1 SEHNR, CDR2 FQNEAQ (reference sequence). V was shortened by 5 bases and J by 4 bases, with 17 bases between the two germline ends. The CDR3 loop spans 15 amino acids. CDR3 DNA: TGTGCCAGCAGCATCGGGCCGGGGTTGGGAGAGACCCAGTACTTC. Protein product: CASSIGPGLGETQYF.

This clone was seen more than once but under ten times. J is TRBJ1-2 and V is TRBV6-1, with D possibly matching TRBD1 (5 bases). CDR3 length: 13 residues. Germline V lookup: CDR1 MNHNS, CDR2 SASEGT. Trimming stripped 3 bases from V and 8 bases from J, with 13 bases between. The CDR3 bases are TGTGCCAGCAGTGACTGGGGGGAGGGGGGCTACACCTTC. Protein sequence: CASSDWGEGGYTF.

The chain employs TRBV6-5 and TRBJ2-2; D may be TRBD2 (6 bases). The CDR3 contains 16 residues. With 2 bases removed from V and 7 bases from J, the gap between germline ends came to 17 bases. CDR1 is MNHEY and CDR2 is SVGAGI in the germline V gene. The CDR3 nucleotides are TGTGCCAGCAGTTACGGGAGCGGGCCCGGGGGCGGGGAGCTGTTTTTT. This sequence encodes CASSYGSGPGGGELFF.